This T cell receptor (beta chain) was retrieved from a study of breast tumors, draining lymph nodes, adjacent tissues. Study-wide results and caveats: Tumor and nontumor repertoires were significantly more similar in luminal-like than in basal-like breast cancer. Findings are consistent with lymph node origin and intratumoral expansion of most tumor T cells. That most tumor T cells come from lymph nodes remained unproven. Tumor repertoires ranked between lymph nodes and nontumor tissue in diversity, with V and J gene preferences.

TCRdb used MiXCR to reprocess the multiplex PCR reads, holding one entry per CDR3 protein. Among 130,000 or so distinct CDR3 sequences, around 24% were seen once, and the ten largest hold 2.5% to 3%. At least ten counts were recorded for this clonotype. Its antigen remains unknown. The CDR3 contains 14 residues. V gave up 2 bases and J gave up 0 bases, with 3 bases separating them. Germline V gene data show CDR1 as SGDLS and CDR2 as YYNGEE. Breast cancer patients provided tissue from their axillary draining lymph nodes. The sample was axillary lymph node tissue. This sequence originates from a female donor with breast cancer. Some clones in this sample may be carry-over from other donors' samples. This chain uses TRBV9 with TRBJ1-6; D gene uncertain. This chain's CDR3 is CASSVSSYNSPLHF. The CDR3 DNA reads TGTGCCAGCAGCGTCAGCTCCTATAATTCACCCCTCCACTTT.